The 4 T cell receptor beta chains given below trace back to one sample, sequenced in a study of early T cells in non-severe SARS-CoV-2 infection. From the 5' RACE reads, TCRdb called clonotypes with MiXCR, one entry per CDR3 protein. Of over 80,000 distinct CDR3 sequences listed, around 12% are singletons. Sequencing was performed on whole blood, taken at baseline. Receptor source: an adult who was a healthcare worker with PCR-confirmed SARS-CoV-2 infection or an uninfected control (not recorded which).

This clonotype was seen at least ten times. V usage is TRBV10-3 and J usage is TRBJ2-1; no firm D call. Germline CDR1 ENHRY, CDR2 SYGVKD. This CDR3 has 15 amino acids. V was clipped by 3 bases and J by 0 bases, with 9 bases between them. The CDR3 DNA reads as TGTGCCATCAGTGATACTCGTCGCTCCTACAATGAGCAGTTCTTC. This translates into CAISDTRRSYNEQFF.

The chain has TRBV18 and TRBJ1-2; D unresolved. There are 15 residues in the CDR3. From germline, CDR1 is KGHSH and CDR2 LQKENI. Trimming took 2 bases from V and 0 from J, leaving 10 bases between them. Here the CDR3 DNA reads TGTGCCAGCTCACCATTCCTCGGAGCTAACTATGGCTACACCTTC. It specifies CASSPFLGANYGYTF.

There are a few counts of this clonotype. The chain employs TRBV29-1 and TRBJ2-5; 11 bases are a match to TRBD2. J was trimmed by 2 bases and V by 5 bases; bases with no gene match: 4. CDR3 length equals 14 residues. Per the germline V gene, CDR1 is SQVTM and CDR2 is ANQGSEA. CDR3 region: CSVRLAGLQETQYF. For the CDR3, the DNA is TGCAGCGTTCGACTAGCGGGACTACAAGAGACCCAGTACTTC.

This clonotype appeared a few times. This rearrangement joins TRBV5-1 to TRBJ2-5; possible D gene TRBD2, 5 bases. The CDR3 is made up of 13 amino acids. The V gene's germline CDR1 is SGHRS and CDR2 YFSETQ. V lost 2 bases to trimming and J lost 3 bases, with 8 bases between them. The CDR3 is CASSLLVEETQYF. CDR3 nucleotides: TGCGCCAGCAGCTTACTAGTCGAAGAGACCCAGTACTTC.